The 29 T cell receptor beta chains listed next were all sequenced from one sample in a study of blood T cells in healthy people across ages. Using a J-beta primer mix together with a sample-barcoded 5' primer, a second PCR was run for about 6 to 12 cycles. TCRdb re-derived calls from the 5' RACE reads in MiXCR, one entry per CDR3 protein. This sample carries about a million distinct CDR3 sequences, roughly 51% of them seen once, and the ten largest clones take 20% to 25%. The sample was blood. These receptors originate from a woman aged 55-70 years in good health.

CDR3: CASSQDRDNGNIQYF. The CDR3 DNA reads TGTGCCAGCAGCCAAGATCGGGATAACGGAAACATTCAGTACTTC. The gene calls are TRBV4-2 and TRBJ2-4; maybe TRBD2 (5 bases). The V gene lost 0 bases and the J gene lost 6 bases, with 12 bases spanning the gap. Per the germline V gene, CDR1 is LGHNA and CDR2 is YNFKEQ. The CDR3 loop spans 15 amino acids.

This clonotype was seen only a few times. The V gene is TRBV5-1, the J gene TRBJ2-5; the match to TRBD1 covers 7 bases. The germline V gene has CDR1 SGHRS and CDR2 YFSETQ. V gave up 1 base and J gave up 4 bases; unmatched junction bases: 10. This CDR3 has 16 residues. CDR3 region: CASSLPKQGNAETQYF. The CDR3 DNA follows: TGCGCCAGCAGCTTGCCCAAACAGGGGAATGCAGAGACCCAGTACTTC.

The chain recombines TRBV20-1 with TRBJ2-4; D unresolved. CDR3 length equals 13 residues. Looked up from germline, CDR1 is DFQATT and CDR2 is SNEGSKA (reference sequence). The DNA of the CDR3 is TGCAGCGCCCTAAGGGAACCAAAAAACATTCAGTACTTC. Protein product: CSALREPKNIQYF.

This clonotype was detected only a few times. The gene calls are TRBV7-2 and TRBJ2-6; weak D call: TRBD2 (5 bases). CDR3 length equals 17 residues. The V end was cut by 1 base, the J end by 2 bases, with 12 bases between. CDR1 is SGHTA, CDR2 FQGNSA, per germline. CDR3 nucleotide sequence: TGTGCCAGCAGCTTAGTCCCCGGGAACCCTGGGGCCAACGTCCTGACTTTC. Translation gives CASSLVPGNPGANVLTF.

The chain joins TRBV20-1 to TRBJ1-2; 7 positions match TRBD1. CDR1 is DFQATT, CDR2 SNEGSKA, per germline (reference sequence). The CDR3 is 14 residues long. V lost 3 bases and J lost 4; bases outside the gene matches: 8. CDR3 in amino acids: CSASATGFGYGYTF. CDR3 in DNA: TGCAGTGCTAGTGCGACAGGGTTCGGCTATGGCTACACCTTC.

The gene calls are TRBV21-1 and TRBJ2-5. TRBV21-1 represents a pseudogene. The length of the CDR3 is 15 residues. For the CDR3, the DNA is TGTGCCAGCAGCAAAGAGAAACAGCACCAAGAGACCCAGTACTTC. Translation gives CASSKEKQHQETQYF.

This clonotype has just a few counts. The gene calls are TRBV5-1 and TRBJ2-1; no reliable D call. The V end was cut by 5 bases, the J end by 0 bases, with 9 bases between. Germline values: CDR1 SGHRS, CDR2 YFSETQ. CDR3 length equals 14 residues. CDR3 amino acids: CASRQRNSYNEQFF. CDR3 sequence (DNA): TGCGCCAGCAGGCAGCGAAACTCCTACAATGAGCAGTTCTTC.

V usage is TRBV29-1 and J usage is TRBJ1-5; D unclear. CDR3 size: 13 residues. The V gene lost 6 bases and the J gene lost 0 bases, with 9 bases spanning the gap. Germline lookup yields CDR1 SQVTM and CDR2 ANQGSEA. The CDR3 region is CSVQEYSNQPQHF. In DNA form, the CDR3 reads TGCAGCGTGCAGGAATATAGCAATCAGCCCCAGCATTTT.

The chain uses TRBV5-1 and TRBJ2-1; D is perhaps TRBD2 (6 bases). Trimming cost V 6 bases and J 4 bases, with 14 bases left between them. The germline V gene encodes CDR1 SGHRS and CDR2 YFSETQ. The CDR3 loop spans 14 amino acids. In DNA form, the CDR3 reads TGCGCCAGCACCAGCAGCGGGTCTTACAATGAGCAGTTCTTC. This sequence encodes CASTSSGSYNEQFF.

This clonotype has a count of ten or more. The gene calls are TRBV10-3 and TRBJ2-4; D assignment may be TRBD1 or TRBD2 (5 bases each). Trimming pared 3 bases from V and 0 bases from J, leaving 15 bases between. The CDR3 loop spans 17 amino acids. The germline V gene has CDR1 ENHRY and CDR2 SYGVKD. The CDR3 here is CAISDRDPSLAKNIQYF. The CDR3 region has the DNA TGTGCCATCAGTGACCGGGACCCGTCCCTAGCCAAAAACATTCAGTACTTC.

As regards this clonotype: At one end the junction does not follow the germline gene, possibly because of a read error. The rearrangement uses TRBV6-6 and TRBJ2-3; TRBD2 matches at 8 bases. Looked up from germline, CDR1 is MNHNY and CDR2 is SVGAGI (reference sequence). The length of the CDR3 is 16 residues. The CDR3 DNA sequence: TGTGACAGCAGTTACGACGGGGGGGGAGGCACAGATACGCAGTATTTT. This sequence encodes CDSSYDGGGGTDTQYF.

There are a few counts of this clonotype. The genes are TRBV7-3 and TRBJ2-5, with D unresolved. Per germline, CDR1 SGHTA and CDR2 FQGTGA. V gave up 1 base and J gave up 1 base, with 13 bases separating them. The CDR3 extends over 16 amino acids. This CDR3 is CASSLIPDLTQETQYF. The CDR3 coding sequence is TGTGCCAGCAGCTTAATACCGGACCTAACCCAAGAGACCCAGTACTTC.

This clonotype was seen repeatedly, ten times or more. The chain joins TRBV20-1 to TRBJ2-1; no clear D gene. Trimming removed 3 bases from V and 2 bases from J, with 8 bases in between. This CDR3 is built from 13 residues. Germline V gene sequence: CDR1 DFQATT, CDR2 SNEGSKA (reference sequence). CDR3 in amino acids: CSASLYPYNEQFF. For the CDR3, the DNA is TGCAGTGCTAGCCTATACCCCTACAATGAGCAGTTCTTC.

The V call is TRBV5-1, the J call TRBJ2-7; D is ambiguous. V was pared by 4 bases and J by 3 bases, with 11 bases between. Germline-derived CDR1 and CDR2 are SGHRS and YFSETQ. The CDR3 consists of 13 residues. CDR3 coding DNA: TGCGCCAGCAGCCCTAGAAATGGCTACGAGCAGTACTTC. It is translated as CASSPRNGYEQYF. Complete variable domain (other parts from reference TRBV5-1 and TRBJ2-7): KAGVTQTPRYLIKTRGQQVTLSCSPISGHRSVSWYQQTPGQGLQFLFEYFSETQRNKGNFPGRFSGRQFSNSRSEMNVSTLELGDSALYLCASSPRNGYEQYFGPGTRLTVT.

The CDR3 DNA reads TGTGCCAGCAGTTACAAGGCTAGCACAGATACGCAGTATTTT. Residues: CASSYKASTDTQYF. The chain is built from TRBV6-5 and TRBJ2-3; no clear D. Trimming pared 2 bases from V and 0 bases from J, leaving 6 bases between. Germline CDR1 reads MNHEY; CDR2 reads SVGAGI. This CDR3 has 14 amino acids.

This clonotype was counted between two and nine times. The V gene is TRBV20-1, the J gene TRBJ2-1; no firm D call. There are 12 residues in the CDR3. Trimming took 8 bases from V and 8 from J, leaving 16 bases between them. In germline, CDR1 is DFQATT, CDR2 SNEGSKA (reference sequence). The CDR3 loop is CSTQGRLDEQFF. The CDR3 DNA sequence: TGCAGTACTCAAGGAAGACTGGATGAGCAGTTCTTC.

V usage is TRBV7-2 and J usage is TRBJ2-1, with D possibly matching TRBD2 (6 bases). This CDR3 contains 15 residues. V was cut by 3 bases and J by 0 bases, with 9 bases left in between. Germline CDR1 reads SGHTA; CDR2 reads FQGNSA. The CDR3 loop reads CASSFLASSYNEQFF. CDR3 DNA sequence: TGTGCCAGCAGCTTTCTAGCGAGCTCCTACAATGAGCAGTTCTTC.

The chain joins TRBV7-8 to TRBJ2-5, with TRBD2 matching over 10 bases. The germline V gene has CDR1 SGHVS and CDR2 FQNEAQ. The CDR3 loop spans 14 amino acids. CDR3 sequence reads: CATERGGGQETQYF. The CDR3 region has the DNA TGTGCGACAGAGCGGGGGGGAGGCCAAGAGACCCAGTACTTC.

This clonotype has only one observation. The V call is TRBV29-1, the J call TRBJ2-4; D is uncertain. The last part of the DNA fits TRBJ2-5 better; the J call may be wrong. CDR3 length: 14 amino acids. Germline V gives CDR1 SQVTM, CDR2 ANQGSEA. CDR3 loop: CSVEDRLGTKTQYF. The CDR3 DNA reads as TGCAGCGTTGAAGATCGGCTGGGAACAAAGACCCAGTACTTC.

This chain links TRBV15 with TRBJ2-1; 8 bases match TRBD2. Looked up from germline, CDR1 is LNHNV and CDR2 is YYDKDF (reference sequence). V shed 2 bases and J 6 bases; nucleotides not matched to a gene: 3. CDR3 length: 14 amino acids. The CDR3 protein is CATSRRLAGNEQFF. For the CDR3, the DNA is TGTGCCACCAGCAGACGGCTAGCGGGCAATGAGCAGTTCTTC.

This clonotype was seen a handful of times. The chain uses TRBV28 and TRBJ2-7, with 8 bases fitting TRBD2. Germline CDR1 and CDR2: MDHEN and SYDVKM. With V trimmed by 6 bases and J by 2 bases, 9 bases remained unmatched. The CDR3 is 15 amino acids. The CDR3 loop is CASSSVAGGAYEQYF. For the CDR3, the DNA is TGTGCCAGCAGCTCTGTGGCGGGAGGCGCCTACGAGCAGTACTTC. Variable domain in full (rest from reference TRBV28 and TRBJ2-7): DVKVTQSSRYLVKRTGEKVFLECVQDMDHENMFWYRQDPGLGLRLIYFSYDVKMKEKGDIPEGYSVSREKKERFSLILESASTNQTSMYLCASSSVAGGAYEQYFGPGTRLTVT.

The chain has TRBV7-9 and TRBJ2-5; TRBD1 might be the D (6 bases). Trimming stripped 5 bases from V and 11 bases from J, with 12 bases between. CDR3 length: 11 residues. Per germline, CDR1 SEHNR and CDR2 FQNEAQ (reference sequence). The CDR3, as DNA: TGTGCCAGCAGCAAAAGTGGACAGCAGTACTTC. Its translation is CASSKSGQQYF.

Ten or more counts support this clonotype. The CDR3 DNA reads as TGCAGTGTAGACATCAGGGTTTCCGGAGATACGCAGTATTTT. Its protein product is CSVDIRVSGDTQYF. This chain uses TRBV20-1 with TRBJ2-3; tentative D call: TRBD1 (5 bases). Germline lookup yields CDR1 DFQATT and CDR2 SNEGSKA (reference sequence). This CDR3 contains 14 residues. Deletions cut 7 bases from V and 5 bases from J, with 19 bases between.

This clonotype was seen more than once but under ten times. This chain links TRBV9 with TRBJ2-5; possible D gene TRBD1, 7 bases. Germline assignment: CDR1 SGDLS and CDR2 YYNGEE. CDR3 length: 16 amino acids. Deletions cut 4 bases from V and 2 bases from J, with 18 bases between. CDR3 nucleotide sequence: TGTGCCAGCAGCCCCAGGGGGGACGCGCGGCAAGAGACCCAGTACTTC. The encoded protein is CASSPRGDARQETQYF.

This clonotype was counted only a few times. This rearrangement joins TRBV27 to TRBJ2-7, with D maybe TRBD2 (5 bases). The germline V gene has CDR1 MNHEY and CDR2 SMNVEV (reference sequence). V lost 4 bases, J lost 5 bases, and 12 bases lay in between. This CDR3 is 13 amino acids long. CDR3 in amino acids: CASSSWESHEQYF. The CDR3 coding sequence is TGTGCCAGCAGTTCGTGGGAGTCGCACGAGCAGTACTTC.

V is TRBV13 and J is TRBJ2-5; D remains ambiguous. V was trimmed by 3 bases and J by 1 base, leaving 9 bases between them. The germline gives CDR1 PRHDT, CDR2 FYEKMQ (reference sequence). CDR3 length: 14 amino acids. The CDR3 nucleotides are TGTGCCAGCAGCTTCGCGACATCCCAAGAGACCCAGTACTTC. It is translated as CASSFATSQETQYF.

The chain employs TRBV7-2 and TRBJ2-4; 9 nucleotides agree with TRBD2. The DNA end favors TRBJ2-7, so the J call may be wrong. The CDR3 runs 16 residues. Per the germline V gene, CDR1 is SGHTA and CDR2 is FQGNSA. CDR3 residues: CASSSLAGPLWYEQYF. As DNA, the CDR3 is TGTGCCAGCAGCTCACTAGCGGGCCCATTGTGGTACGAGCAGTACTTC.

The CDR3 reads CASRIGWDEQYF. In DNA, the CDR3 is TGCGCCAGCAGGATAGGTTGGGATGAGCAGTACTTC. V usage is TRBV5-1 and J usage is TRBJ2-7; no reliable D call. Per germline, CDR1 SGHRS and CDR2 YFSETQ. The CDR3 has 12 residues. The ends were cut back, 5 bases at V and 7 bases at J, with 13 bases in the middle.

The chain couples TRBV18 to TRBJ2-7; a possible D gene is TRBD2 (5 bases). The J call could be wrong; TRBJ2-5 is a better fit for the DNA end. The CDR3 contains 14 residues. Germline values: CDR1 KGHSH, CDR2 LQKENI. CDR3 in amino acids: CASSPRFPGETQYF. As DNA, the CDR3 is TGTGCCAGCTCACCGAGATTCCCGGGGGAGACCCAGTACTTC.